This T cell receptor beta chain comes out of a study of OX40 agonist ivuxolimab in advanced cancers. Across the whole study: The patients received ivuxolimab by intravenous route every 2 weeks at 0.01 to 10 mg/kg.

TCRdb keeps only in-frame clones here, not all; method: immunoSEQ multiplex PCR. The sample includes 50,000 or so clones, more than 80% of them seen just once. The sample in question was CD4+ or CD8+ T cells sorted from blood, obtained in a trial of the OX40 agonist ivuxolimab. The sequence derives from an adult with an advanced solid tumor such as melanoma, head and neck, liver or kidney cancer.

The CDR3 DNA follows: TGTGCCAGCAGTATCTGGAACAAGAACACTGAAGCTTTCTTT. Translating gives CASSIWNKNTEAFF. This chain uses TRBV6-1 with TRBJ1-1; unclear D gene. The ends were cut back, 5 bases at V and 1 base at J, with 11 bases in the middle. The CDR3 contains 14 residues. Germline CDR1 and CDR2: MNHNS and SASEGT.